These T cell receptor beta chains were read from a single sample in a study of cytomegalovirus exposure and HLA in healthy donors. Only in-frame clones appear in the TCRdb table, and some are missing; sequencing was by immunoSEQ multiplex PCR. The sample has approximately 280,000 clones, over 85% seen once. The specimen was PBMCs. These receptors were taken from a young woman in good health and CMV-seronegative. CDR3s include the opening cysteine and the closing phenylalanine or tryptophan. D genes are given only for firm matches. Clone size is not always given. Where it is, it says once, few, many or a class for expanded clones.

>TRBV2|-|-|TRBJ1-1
TGTGCCAGCACAACGCTCCAGGGGATGAACACTGAAGCTTTCTTT
CASTTLQGMNTEAFF
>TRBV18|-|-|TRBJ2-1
TGTGCCAGCTCACCACCTCACGCGAATGAGCAGTTCTTC
CASSPPHANEQFF
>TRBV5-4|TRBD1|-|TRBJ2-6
TGTGCCAGCATCCCCCGGGACAGTAGTATCTCTGGGGCCAACGTCCTGACTTTC
CASIPRDSSISGANVLTF
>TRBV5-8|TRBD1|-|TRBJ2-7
TGTGCCAGCAGTGTGGTCGGGACAGGGGACTACGAGCAGTACTTC
CASSVVGTGDYEQYF
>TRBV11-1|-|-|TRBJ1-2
TGTGCCAGCAGCTTAGAGCATTCTACAGGTTATGTCTATGGCTACACCTTC
CASSLEHSTGYVYGYTF
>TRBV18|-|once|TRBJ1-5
TGTGCCACCTTCAATCAGCCCCAGCATTTT
CATFNQPQHF
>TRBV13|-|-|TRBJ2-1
TGTGCCAGCAGCTTAGTAAGCCTGGAGTACAATGAGCAGTTCTTC
CASSLVSLEYNEQFF
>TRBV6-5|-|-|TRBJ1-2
TGTGCCAGCGCGACAGTTAACTATGGCTACACCTTC
CASATVNYGYTF
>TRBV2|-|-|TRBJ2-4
TGTGCCAGCAAGAAGACTGACGGTACCAAAAACATTCAGTACTTC
CASKKTDGTKNIQYF
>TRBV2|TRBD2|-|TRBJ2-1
TGTGCCAGCGGGGGGACTAGCGGATTCGATGAGCAGTTCTTC
CASGGTSGFDEQFF
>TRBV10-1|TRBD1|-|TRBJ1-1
TGCGCCAGCAAGAACGACAGGGTTAACTCTGAAGCTTTCTTT
CASKNDRVNSEAFF
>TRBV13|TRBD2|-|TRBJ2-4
TGTGCCAGCAGCTTCGGGACTAGCGGAAAAAACATTCAGTACTTC
CASSFGTSGKNIQYF
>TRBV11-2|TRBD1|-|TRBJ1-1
TGTGCCAGCAGCTTCGACAGGGCCACTGAAGCTTTCTTT
CASSFDRATEAFF
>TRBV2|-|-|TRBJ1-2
TGTGCCAGCAGCAGGACAGCTCAGCCCATATATGGCTACACCTTC
CASSRTAQPIYGYTF
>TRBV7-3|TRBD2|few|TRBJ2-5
TGTGCCAGCAGCGGTAGCGGGGGGGCCCAAGAGACCCAGTACTTC
CASSGSGGAQETQYF
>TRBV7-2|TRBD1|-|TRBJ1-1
TGTGCCAGCAGCAACCGACAGGGATTTGTAGCTTTCTTT
CASSNRQGFVAFF
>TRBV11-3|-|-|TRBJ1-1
TGTGCCAGCAGCTTATGGGGCAAAGACGACAGGAACACTGAAGCTTTCTTT
CASSLWGKDDRNTEAFF
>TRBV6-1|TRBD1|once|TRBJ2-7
TGTGCCAGCATCGGACAGGTCCCTTCCGAGCAGTACTTC
CASIGQVPSEQYF
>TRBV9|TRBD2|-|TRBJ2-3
TGTGCCAGCACCTCGGGGGGGCTGACAGATACGCAGTATTTT
CASTSGGLTDTQYF
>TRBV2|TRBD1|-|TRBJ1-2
TGTGCCAGCAGTGAAGCCCCGCAGGGGGGCTATGGCTACACCTTC
CASSEAPQGGYGYTF
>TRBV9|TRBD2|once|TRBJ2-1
TGTGCCAGCAGCGTCCCAAAGACGGGACTAGCGGGTCCTAATGAGCAGTTCTTC
CASSVPKTGLAGPNEQFF
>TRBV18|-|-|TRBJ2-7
TGTGCCAGCTCACCAGTGCATGGGCAGGTATCTTTGTCGTGGAACGAGCAGTACTTC
CASSPVHGQVSLSWNEQYF
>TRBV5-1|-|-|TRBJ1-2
TGCGCCAGCAGCTCAACAAGTTATGGCTACACCTTC
CASSSTSYGYTF
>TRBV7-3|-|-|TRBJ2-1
TGTGCCAGCAGCTCTCGGAGAGGGAATGAGCAGTTCTTC
CASSSRRGNEQFF
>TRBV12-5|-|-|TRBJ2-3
TGTGCTAGTGCTGTTGGCGGGACTCTTTATTCGGATACGCAGTATTTT
CASAVGGTLYSDTQYF
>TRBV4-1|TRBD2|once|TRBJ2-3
TGCGCCAGCAGCCAAGTCGGCGAGCGGGGGACGAAACTCACAGATACGCAGTATTTT
CASSQVGERGTKLTDTQYF
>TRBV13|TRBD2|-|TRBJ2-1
TGTGCCAGCAGTGCCGGGACTAGCGGGGCATACAATGAGCAGTTCTTC
CASSAGTSGAYNEQFF
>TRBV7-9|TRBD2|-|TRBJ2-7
TGTGCCAGCAGCATCGGGGGGGTAGGGTCCTACGAGCAGTACTTC
CASSIGGVGSYEQYF
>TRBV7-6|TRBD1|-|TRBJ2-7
TGTGCCAGCAGCTTTAGAACGGGCGGACAGGGCCCCTACGAGCAGTACTTC
CASSFRTGGQGPYEQYF
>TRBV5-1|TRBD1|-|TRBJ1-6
TGCGCCAGCAGCCTCAGGACAGGGAAGGAGTCACCCCTCCACTTT
CASSLRTGKESPLHF
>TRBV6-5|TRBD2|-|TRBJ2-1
TGTGCCAGCACCTCTAGCGGGGGGACCAATGAGCAGTTCTTC
CASTSSGGTNEQFF
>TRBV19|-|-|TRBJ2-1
TGTGCCAGTAGTGATGGGGGGGCCTTGTACAATGAGCAGTTCTTC
CASSDGGALYNEQFF
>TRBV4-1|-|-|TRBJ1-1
TGCGCCAGCAGCCAAGCCAGTGTCCGGAGGGAAGCTTTCTTT
CASSQASVRREAFF
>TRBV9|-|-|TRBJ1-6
TGTGCCAGCAGCGCCGGGATAGTGGATAATTCACCCCTCCACTTT
CASSAGIVDNSPLHF
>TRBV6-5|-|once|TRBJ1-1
TGTGCCAGCCTGAGAGGGAACACTGAAGCTTTCTTT
CASLRGNTEAFF
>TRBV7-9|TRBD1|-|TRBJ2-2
TGTGCCAGCAGCTTCTGGACAGGGGGAAACGGGGAGCTGTTTTTT
CASSFWTGGNGELFF
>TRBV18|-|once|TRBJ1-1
TGTGCCAGCTCACTTGGAGCGGGCAGGGAGACTGAAGCTTTCTTT
CASSLGAGRETEAFF
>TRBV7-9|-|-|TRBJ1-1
TGTTCCAGCAGTATTTTAGTGACTGAAGCTTTCTTT
CSSSILVTEAFF
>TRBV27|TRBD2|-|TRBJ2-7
TGTGCCAGCAGTGCCGGGGGACTAGCGGCCTACGAGCAGTACTTC
CASSAGGLAAYEQYF
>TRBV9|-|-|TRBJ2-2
TGTGCCAGCGCTCCCGGGACAACGAACACCGGGGAGCTGTTTTTT
CASAPGTTNTGELFF
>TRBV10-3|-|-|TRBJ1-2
TGTGCCATCAGTGAGTCGGGGCAGTCCCTCTATGGCTACACCTTC
CAISESGQSLYGYTF
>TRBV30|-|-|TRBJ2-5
TGTGCCTGGAACAAGGGACTTGAAGAGACCCAGTACTTC
CAWNKGLEETQYF
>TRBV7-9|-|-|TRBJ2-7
TGTGCCAGCAGCTACCAAGGGGCTTTCTACGAGCAGTACTTC
CASSYQGAFYEQYF
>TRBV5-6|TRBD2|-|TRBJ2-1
TGTGCCAGCAGCCCCAGCGGGGGAATTTACAATGAGCAGTTCTTC
CASSPSGGIYNEQFF
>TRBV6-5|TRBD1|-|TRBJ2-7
TGTGCCAGTTGGACAGGGGGTACCTACGAGCAGTACTTC
CASWTGGTYEQYF
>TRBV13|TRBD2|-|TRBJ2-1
TGTGCCAGCAGCTCCGGACTAGCGGGGGGCCGCTCCTACAATGAGCAGTTCTTC
CASSSGLAGGRSYNEQFF
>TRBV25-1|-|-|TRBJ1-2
TGTGCCAGCCTGGGGGGTGCTAACTATGGCTACACCTTC
CASLGGANYGYTF
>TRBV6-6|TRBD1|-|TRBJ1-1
TGTGCCAGCAGATGGACAGGGGGTTGGACTGAAGCTTTCTTT
CASRWTGGWTEAFF